This TCR beta chain is drawn from a study of identifying expanded T cells in peripheral blood. Study observations and caveats: Technical replicates showed roughly 1.2 changed clones; two weeks 15 to 20; four weeks 19. Across healthy donors, higher total template counts meant significantly greater roughly two-week count variance.

Details on this clone: What it binds is unknown.

This table comes from immunoSEQ multiplex PCR, and its TCRdb copy is limited to in-frame clones, with some not included. The sample lists approximately 83,000 clones, 80% to 90% occurring once. Sequenced sample: blood. This clonotype originated in a person between 18 and 70 years old in good health.

The CDR3 bases are TGTGCCAGCAACCAGGGGAACGGGGAGCTGTTTTTT. Encoded protein: CASNQGNGELFF. The gene calls are TRBV7-6 and TRBJ2-2; D may be TRBD1 (6 bases). CDR1 is SGHVS and CDR2 is FNYEAQ in the germline V gene. The length of the CDR3 is 12 residues. V shed 7 bases and J shed 7 bases, with 10 bases lying between them.